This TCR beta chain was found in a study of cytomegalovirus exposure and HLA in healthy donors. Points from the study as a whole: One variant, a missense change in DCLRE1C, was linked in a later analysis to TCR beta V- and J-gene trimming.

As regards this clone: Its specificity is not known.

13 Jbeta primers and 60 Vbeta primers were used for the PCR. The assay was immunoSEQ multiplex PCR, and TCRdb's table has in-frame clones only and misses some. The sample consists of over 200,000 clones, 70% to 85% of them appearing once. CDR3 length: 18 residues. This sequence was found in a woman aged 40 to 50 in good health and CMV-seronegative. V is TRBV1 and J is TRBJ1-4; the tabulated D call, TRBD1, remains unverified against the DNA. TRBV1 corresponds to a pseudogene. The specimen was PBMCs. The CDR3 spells CTSSQVSQGQERNEKLFF. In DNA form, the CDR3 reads TGCACCAGCAGCCAAGTCTCCCAGGGCCAGGAAAGAAATGAAAAACTGTTTTTT.